The sequence of this T cell receptor beta chain was determined in a study of T cells after posttransplantation cyclophosphamide. Study-wide results and limits: Recipient CMV seropositivity and CMV reactivation strongly tracked TRB clonality.

The CDR3 sequence is 15 residues long. Germline assignment: CDR1 LNHDA and CDR2 SQIVND (reference sequence). With 0 bases removed from V and 0 bases from J, the gap between germline ends came to 9 bases. The protocol was immunoSEQ multiplex PCR, while the TCRdb copy is restricted to in-frame clones and leaves out a portion. The repertoire shows 1,500 to 2,000 clones, none seen only once; the top ten take 13% to 15%. This clone is labeled as medium-sized. Antigen specificity is unknown. Busulfan-fludarabine conditioning, marrow transplant, and cyclophosphamide on days +3 and +4 were administered. The TCR was taken from a female patient aged 40-50 years who received an allogeneic stem cell transplant from a related donor, was CMV-positive, and had no GVHD. Some T cells may be graft donor cells. This specimen was PBMCs, taken 32 days after allogeneic stem cell transplant with posttransplant cyclophosphamide. This chain joins TRBV19 and TRBJ2-7, with D maybe TRBD1 (6 bases). CDR3 residues: CASSIETGPSYEQYF. For the CDR3, the DNA is TGTGCCAGTAGTATAGAAACAGGGCCCTCCTACGAGCAGTACTTC.